One T cell receptor beta chain is described in this entry. The target antigen is unknown. Per the germline V gene, CDR1 is LNHDA and CDR2 is SQIVND (reference sequence). V lost 3 bases, J lost 4 bases, and 12 bases lay in between. This CDR3 region has 15 residues. The record originates from a study of response to subunit inactivated influenza vaccine. Study-level findings and limits: Authors suggested each seasonal influenza vaccination recruits few new T cells.

TCRdb called the RT-PCR reads again in MiXCR, with one record for every CDR3 protein. The repertoire holds around 190,000 distinct CDR3 sequences, approximately 15% seen once, with under 30% in the top ten. The V call is TRBV19, the J call TRBJ2-2, with D unresolved. The origin of this receptor is a man in his fifties or sixties who received an inactivated influenza vaccine. Sequencing was performed on CD8+ T cells sorted from PBMCs, taken 4 to 6 days after vaccination. The CDR3 sequence is CASSIQQVLTGELFF. Written as DNA, the CDR3 is TGTGCCAGTAGTATTCAGCAGGTACTCACCGGGGAGCTGTTTTTT.